The entry that follows covers one T cell receptor (beta chain) sequence. The treatment: PENTA 11 planned treatment interruption arm or continuous ART arm. This record belongs to a study of HIV-infected children after antiretroviral therapy interruption. RNA-based 3' RACE libraries used unique molecular identifiers. TCRdb fed the 3' RACE reads into MiXCR, producing one record per CDR3 protein. This table holds 30,000 to 50,000 distinct CDR3 sequences, more than 6.5% found once. Germline V gene lookup returns CDR1 SQVTM and CDR2 ANQGSEA. The CDR3 runs 12 residues. V shed 4 bases, J shed 8 bases, and the junction held 7 bases outside the gene matches.

This rearrangement joins TRBV29-1 to TRBJ1-1; TRBD1 matches at 7 bases. The sequencing here drew on CD45RA+ CD4+ T cells from PBMCs, pooled from several time points, taken from a donor given antiretroviral therapy, either interrupted or continuous. Subset of the sample: naive CD4+ CD45RA+ CD45RO- T cells. This clonotype was obtained from a pool of human donors with HIV. CDR3 loop: CSVVWGGGEAFF. The DNA for the CDR3 is TGCAGCGTTGTATGGGGAGGGGGCGAAGCTTTCTTT.